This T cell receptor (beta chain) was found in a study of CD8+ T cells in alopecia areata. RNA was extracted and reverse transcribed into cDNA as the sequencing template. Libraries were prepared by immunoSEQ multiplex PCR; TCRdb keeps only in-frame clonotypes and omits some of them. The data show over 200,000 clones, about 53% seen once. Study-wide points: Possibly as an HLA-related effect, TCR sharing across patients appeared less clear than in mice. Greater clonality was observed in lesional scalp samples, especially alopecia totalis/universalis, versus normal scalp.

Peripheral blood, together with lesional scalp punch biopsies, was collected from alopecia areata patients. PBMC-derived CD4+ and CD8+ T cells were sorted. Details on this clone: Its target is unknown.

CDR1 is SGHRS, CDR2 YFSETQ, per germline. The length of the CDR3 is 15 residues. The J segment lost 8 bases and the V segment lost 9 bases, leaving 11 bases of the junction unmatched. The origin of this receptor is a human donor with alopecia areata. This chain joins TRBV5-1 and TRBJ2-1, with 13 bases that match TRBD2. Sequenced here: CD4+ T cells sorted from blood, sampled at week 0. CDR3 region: CANRTSGSEGDEQFF. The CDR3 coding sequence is TGCGCCAACCGGACTAGCGGGAGTGAAGGCGATGAGCAGTTCTTC.